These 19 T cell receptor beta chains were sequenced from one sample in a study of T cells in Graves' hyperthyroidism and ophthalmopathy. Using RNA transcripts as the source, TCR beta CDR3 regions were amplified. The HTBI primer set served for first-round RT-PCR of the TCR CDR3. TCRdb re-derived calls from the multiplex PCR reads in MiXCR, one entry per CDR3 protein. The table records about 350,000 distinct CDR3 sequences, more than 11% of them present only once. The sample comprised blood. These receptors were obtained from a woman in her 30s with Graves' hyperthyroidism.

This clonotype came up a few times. Here the CDR3 DNA reads TGTGCCAGCAGTTTAAGGACGACCGGGGAGCTGTTTTTT. Protein product: CASSLRTTGELFF. V and J are TRBV12-3 or TRBV12-4 and TRBJ2-2; D gene ambiguous. V was trimmed by 2 bases and J by 5 bases, leaving 6 bases between them. CDR3 length equals 13 residues.

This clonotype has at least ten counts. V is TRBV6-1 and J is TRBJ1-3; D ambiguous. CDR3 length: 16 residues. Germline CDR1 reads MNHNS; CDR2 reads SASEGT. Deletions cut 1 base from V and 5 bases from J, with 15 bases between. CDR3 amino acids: CASSEGWWSRRNTIYF. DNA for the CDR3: TGTGCCAGCAGTGAAGGGTGGTGGTCACGGAGAAACACCATATATTTT.

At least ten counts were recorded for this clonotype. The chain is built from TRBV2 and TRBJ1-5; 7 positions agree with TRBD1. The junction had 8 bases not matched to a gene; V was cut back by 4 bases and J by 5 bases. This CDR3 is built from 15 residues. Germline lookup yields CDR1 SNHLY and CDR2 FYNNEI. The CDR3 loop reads CASSGVTGADQPQHF. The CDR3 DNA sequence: TGTGCCAGCAGTGGGGTTACAGGGGCGGATCAGCCCCAGCATTTT.

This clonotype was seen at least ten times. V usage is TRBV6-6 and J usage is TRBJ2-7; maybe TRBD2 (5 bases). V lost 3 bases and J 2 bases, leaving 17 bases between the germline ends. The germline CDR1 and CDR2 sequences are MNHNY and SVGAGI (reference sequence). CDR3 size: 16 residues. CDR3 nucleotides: TGTGCCAGCAGTTATCCCCAGCGGCAGGCCCCCTACGAGCAGTACTTC. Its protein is CASSYPQRQAPYEQYF.

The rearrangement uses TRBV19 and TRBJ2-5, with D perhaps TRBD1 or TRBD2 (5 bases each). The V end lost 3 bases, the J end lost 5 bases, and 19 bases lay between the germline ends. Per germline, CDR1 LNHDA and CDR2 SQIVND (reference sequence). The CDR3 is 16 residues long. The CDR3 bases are TGTGCCAGTAGTATGTCCTCCGGGACGGCGATGGAGACCCAGTACTTC. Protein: CASSMSSGTAMETQYF.

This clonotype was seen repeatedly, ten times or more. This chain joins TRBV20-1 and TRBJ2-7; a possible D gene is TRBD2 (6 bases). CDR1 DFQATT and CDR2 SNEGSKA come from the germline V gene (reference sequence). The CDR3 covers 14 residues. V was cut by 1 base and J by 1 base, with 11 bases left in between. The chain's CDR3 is CSARAMGGSYEQYF. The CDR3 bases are TGCAGTGCTAGAGCAATGGGGGGATCCTACGAGCAGTACTTC.

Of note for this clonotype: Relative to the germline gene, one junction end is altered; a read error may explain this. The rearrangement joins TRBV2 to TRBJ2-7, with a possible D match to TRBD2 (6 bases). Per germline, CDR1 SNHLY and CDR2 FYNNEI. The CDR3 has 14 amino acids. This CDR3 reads CASSSYGSTDTQYF. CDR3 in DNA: TGTGCCAGCAGTTCCTACGGGAGCACAGATACGCAGTACTTT.

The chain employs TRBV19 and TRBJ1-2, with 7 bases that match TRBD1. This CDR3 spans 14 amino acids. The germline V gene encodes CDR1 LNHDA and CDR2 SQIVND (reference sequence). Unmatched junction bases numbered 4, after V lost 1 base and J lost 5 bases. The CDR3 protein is CASSIAPRGYGYTF. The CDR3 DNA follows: TGTGCCAGTAGTATAGCGCCCAGGGGGTATGGCTACACCTTC.

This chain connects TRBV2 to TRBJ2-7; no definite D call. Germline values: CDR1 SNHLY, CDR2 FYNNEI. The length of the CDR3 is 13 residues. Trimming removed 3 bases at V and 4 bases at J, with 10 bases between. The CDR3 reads CASSDRSIYEQYF. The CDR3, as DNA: TGTGCCAGCAGTGATAGAAGCATATACGAGCAGTACTTC.

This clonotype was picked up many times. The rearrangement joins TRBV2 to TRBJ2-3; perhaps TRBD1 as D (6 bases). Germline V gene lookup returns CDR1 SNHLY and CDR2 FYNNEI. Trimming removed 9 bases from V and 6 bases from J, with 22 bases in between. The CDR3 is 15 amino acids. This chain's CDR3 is CASNLAGALSDTQYF. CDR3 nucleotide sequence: TGTGCCAGTAACCTGGCAGGGGCCCTGTCGGATACGCAGTATTTT.

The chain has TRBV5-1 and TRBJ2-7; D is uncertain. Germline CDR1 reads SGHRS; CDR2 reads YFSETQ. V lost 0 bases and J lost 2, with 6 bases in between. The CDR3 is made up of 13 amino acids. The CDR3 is CASSLETPYEQYF. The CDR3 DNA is TGCGCCAGCAGCTTGGAGACACCCTACGAGCAGTACTTC. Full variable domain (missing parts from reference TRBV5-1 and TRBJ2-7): KAGVTQTPRYLIKTRGQQVTLSCSPISGHRSVSWYQQTPGQGLQFLFEYFSETQRNKGNFPGRFSGRQFSNSRSEMNVSTLELGDSALYLCASSLETPYEQYFGPGTRLTVT.

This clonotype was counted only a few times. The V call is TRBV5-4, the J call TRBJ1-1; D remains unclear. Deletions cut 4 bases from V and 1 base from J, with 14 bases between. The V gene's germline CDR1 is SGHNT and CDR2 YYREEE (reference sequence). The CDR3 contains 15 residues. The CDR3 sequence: CASSGQDLGNTEAFF. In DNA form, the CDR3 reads TGTGCCAGCAGCGGGCAGGACCTGGGGAACACTGAAGCTTTCTTT.

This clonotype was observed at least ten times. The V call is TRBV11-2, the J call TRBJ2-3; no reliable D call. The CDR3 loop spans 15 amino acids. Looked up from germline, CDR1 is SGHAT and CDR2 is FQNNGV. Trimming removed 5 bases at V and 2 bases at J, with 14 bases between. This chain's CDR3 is CASSPQWRPTDTQYF. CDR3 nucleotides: TGTGCCAGCAGCCCCCAATGGAGACCCACAGATACGCAGTATTTT.

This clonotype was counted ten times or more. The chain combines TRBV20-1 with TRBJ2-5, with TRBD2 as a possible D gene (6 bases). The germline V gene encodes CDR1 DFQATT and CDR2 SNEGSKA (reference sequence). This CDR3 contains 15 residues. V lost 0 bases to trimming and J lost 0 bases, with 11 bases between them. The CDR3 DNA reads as TGCAGTGCTAGAGATCTCAGCGGGTACCAAGAGACCCAGTACTTC. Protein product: CSARDLSGYQETQYF.

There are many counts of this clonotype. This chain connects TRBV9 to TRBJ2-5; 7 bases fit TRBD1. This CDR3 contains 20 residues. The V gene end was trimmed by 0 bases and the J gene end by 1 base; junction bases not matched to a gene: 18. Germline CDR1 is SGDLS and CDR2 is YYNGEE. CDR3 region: CASSVGLTLTVWTGQETQYF. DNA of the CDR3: TGTGCCAGCAGCGTAGGCCTCACTCTTACCGTTTGGACAGGCCAAGAGACCCAGTACTTC.

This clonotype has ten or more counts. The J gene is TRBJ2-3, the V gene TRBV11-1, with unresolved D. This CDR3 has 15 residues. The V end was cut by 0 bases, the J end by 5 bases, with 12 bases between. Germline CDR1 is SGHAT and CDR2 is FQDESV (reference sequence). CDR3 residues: CASSLARASKDTQYF. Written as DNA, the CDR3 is TGTGCCAGCAGCTTAGCAAGGGCTTCCAAAGATACGCAGTATTTT. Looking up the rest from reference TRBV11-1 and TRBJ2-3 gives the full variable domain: EAEVAQSPRYKITEKSQAVAFWCDPISGHATLYWYRQILGQGPELLVQFQDESVVDDSQLPKDRFSAERLKGVDSTLKIQPAELGDSAMYLCASSLARASKDTQYFGPGTRLTVL.

CDR3 in DNA: TGTGCCAGCAGCTTAGAGCTAGGACAGTTCTTC. Translation: CASSLELGQFF. This chain uses TRBV7-2 with TRBJ2-1, with D uncertain. The CDR3 loop spans 11 amino acids. Germline values: CDR1 SGHTA, CDR2 FQGNSA. V was cut by 1 base and J by 13 bases, with 8 bases left in between.

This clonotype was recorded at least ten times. CDR3 bases: TGCAGTGCTAGCACTAGCGCCGATGAGCAGTTCTTC. Its protein is CSASTSADEQFF. This rearrangement joins TRBV20-1 to TRBJ2-1; 7 bases are a match to TRBD2. Germline loops: CDR1 DFQATT, CDR2 SNEGSKA (reference sequence). Losses at the gene ends were 3 bases for V and 8 bases for J; bases not matched to a gene: 4. The CDR3 consists of 12 residues.

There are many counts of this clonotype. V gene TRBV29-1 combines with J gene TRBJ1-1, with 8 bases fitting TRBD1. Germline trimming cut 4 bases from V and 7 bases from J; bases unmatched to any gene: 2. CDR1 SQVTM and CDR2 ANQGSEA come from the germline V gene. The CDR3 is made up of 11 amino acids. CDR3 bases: TGCAGCGTTGGACAGGGGAGTGAAGCTTTCTTT. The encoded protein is CSVGQGSEAFF.